This T cell receptor (beta chain) was retrieved from a study of blood T cell repertoires in COVID-19 (dated by TCRdb to the early 2020s). Background for the entire study: Samples covering the acute and convalescent phases of COVID-19 were provided by collaborators in the United States, Italy and Spain. The prospective study material was composed of cDNA or gDNA derived from T cells, B-cell-depleted T cells, or PBMCs. Deeply sampled blood TCRbeta repertoires from subjects exposed to, actively infected with, or recovered from COVID-19 were included in the dataset. The repertoires were released in a freely available public database meant as a resource for research on the immune response to SARS-CoV-2. The samples were drawn from the first 160 participants of the ongoing ImmuneRACE study and from 950 to 1,500 subjects provided by 6 global collaborators. Sample metadata almost always included a de-identified subject ID, COVID-19 status, age in years and sex. Where HLA class I and class II types were available, the types were taken from metadata supplied by the sample provider, not from assay-based typing. The research as a whole found: Clinical and demographic metadata were provided uncurated, with the amount varying by source and participant.

In the prospective study, participants were roughly 18 to 95 years old, resided in 24 geographic areas of the United States, and were enrolled through a virtual design. In the prospective study, participants were assigned to cohorts based on the clinical history participants reported in a screening survey and a study questionnaire. ImmuneRACE Cohort 3 recovered participants were defined by two consecutive negative NP/OP PCR tests, healthcare professional clearance, or symptom resolution. In the prospective study, whole blood, serum and a nasopharyngeal or oropharyngeal swab were collected from each participant by mobile phlebotomists. Participants in the prospective study had the option to provide additional blood draws and questionnaires over a roughly 2-month period. Before DNA extraction, prospective study blood samples were shipped either frozen or at room temperature. TCRbeta CDR3 regions were amplified from genomic DNA using the immunoSEQ Assay, a bias-controlled multiplex PCR. The authors' pipeline ran thus. The number of nucleated cells in each sample was estimated by amplification of reference gene primers within the assay. To quantify the absolute abundance of each unique TCRbeta CDR3 rearrangement, sequence reads were collapsed and filtered. For each sample, productive Simpson clonality was calculated as the square root of Simpson's diversity index across productive rearrangements. TCRdb retrieved this table from immuneACCESS and kept in-frame rearrangements only. Not all clones are present; in checked studies, unresolved V genes account for under half, and no reason is known for the remainder. From that table come the V and J calls and clone size; the DNA was used to work out D and trimming. This sample is represented by around 280,000 clones; approximately 91% of them were singletons. The ten largest account for about 1.7% of the sample.

Relative to germline, V is 0 bases shorter and J is 6 bases shorter, with 10 bases between their ends. From the cysteine up to the phenylalanine, the CDR3 has a length of 14 residues. Kept here is only the CDR3 DNA, which spans 42 bases and is read in frame from base 1. CDR1 and CDR2, per the germline V gene, are SGHRS and YFSETQ. For this clone: The target of this receptor is not known. Within one base of it there is no much larger clone, and no base qualities were kept. Distinct nucleotide sequences in the sample also encode this CDR3.

The sample consisted of PBMCs or T cells enriched from blood (not recorded which). The sequence derives from a woman in her 40s who had recovered from COVID-19. The V and J genes are TRBV5-1 and TRBJ1-5, with the D gene call left open. The CDR3 in this case is CASSLGGEGQPQHF. The nucleotides are TGCGCCAGCAGCTTGGGAGGAGAAGGTCAGCCCCAGCATTTT.